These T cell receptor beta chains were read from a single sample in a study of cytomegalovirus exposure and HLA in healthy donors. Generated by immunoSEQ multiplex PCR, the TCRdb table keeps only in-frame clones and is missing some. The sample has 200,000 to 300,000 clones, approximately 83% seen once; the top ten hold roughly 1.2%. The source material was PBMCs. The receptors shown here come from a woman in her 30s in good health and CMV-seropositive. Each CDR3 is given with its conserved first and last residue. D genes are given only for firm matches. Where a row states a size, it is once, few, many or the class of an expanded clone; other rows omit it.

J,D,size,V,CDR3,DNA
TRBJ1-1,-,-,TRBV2,CASRYPGNTEAFF,TGTGCCAGCAGATACCCAGGGAACACTGAAGCTTTCTTT
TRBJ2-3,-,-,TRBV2,CASSRQEDTQYF,TGTGCCAGCAGTAGACAGGAAGATACGCAGTATTTT
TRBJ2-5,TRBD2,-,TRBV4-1,CASSRTSGGETQYF,TGCGCCAGCAGCCGGACTAGCGGGGGGGAGACCCAGTACTTC
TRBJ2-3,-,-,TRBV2,CASSEDRTTMSTDTQYF,TGTGCCAGCAGTGAAGACAGGACCACTATGAGCACAGATACGCAGTATTTT
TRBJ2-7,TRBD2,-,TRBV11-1,CASSLETSGTYEQYF,TGTGCCAGCAGCTTAGAGACTAGCGGAACCTACGAGCAGTACTTC
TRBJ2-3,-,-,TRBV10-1,CASSESSSYTDTQYF,TGCGCCAGCAGTGAGTCGAGCTCCTACACAGATACGCAGTATTTT
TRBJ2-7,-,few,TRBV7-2,CASSPGWEQYF,TGTGCCAGCAGTCCCGGGTGGGAGCAGTACTTC
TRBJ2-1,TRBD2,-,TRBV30,CAWSPTSKNEQFF,TGTGCCTGGAGTCCGACTAGCAAAAATGAGCAGTTCTTC
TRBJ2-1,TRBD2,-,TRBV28,CASSLSLAGISGNPSYNEQFF,TGTGCCAGCAGTTTAAGCTTGGCAGGCATTAGCGGGAATCCCTCCTACAATGAGCAGTTCTTC
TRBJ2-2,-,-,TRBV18,CASSPPAAGTGELFF,TGTGCCAGCTCACCACCGGCCGCGGGGACCGGGGAGCTGTTTTTT
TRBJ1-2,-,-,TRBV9,CASSATAQSYGYTF,TGTGCCAGCAGCGCCACCGCACAGAGCTATGGCTACACCTTC
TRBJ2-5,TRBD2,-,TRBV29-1,CSVGGVLAPKFQETQYF,TGCAGCGTCGGGGGGGTACTAGCGCCGAAATTCCAAGAGACCCAGTACTTC
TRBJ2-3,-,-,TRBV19,CASSTRDSTDTQYF,TGTGCCAGTAGTACCCGGGACTCCACAGATACGCAGTATTTT
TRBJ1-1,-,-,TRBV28,CASSLWLRAGTEAFF,TGTGCCAGCAGTTTATGGCTTAGGGCGGGCACTGAAGCTTTCTTT
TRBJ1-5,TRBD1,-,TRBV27,CASSLYGTVSNQPQHF,TGTGCCAGCAGTCTATACGGGACAGTAAGCAATCAGCCCCAGCATTTT
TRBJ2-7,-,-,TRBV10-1,CASSESPSSYTYEQYF,TGCGCCAGCAGTGAGTCGCCTAGCTCCTATACCTACGAGCAGTACTTC
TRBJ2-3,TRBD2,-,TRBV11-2,CASSLGASGAITDTQYF,TGTGCCAGCAGCTTAGGCGCTAGCGGGGCGATCACAGATACGCAGTATTTT
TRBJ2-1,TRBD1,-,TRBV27,CASSFGQGVHNEQFF,TGTGCCAGCAGTTTTGGTCAGGGGGTACACAATGAGCAGTTCTTC
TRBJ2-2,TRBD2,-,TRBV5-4,CASSRMSGTQPATGELFF,TGTGCCAGCAGCCGAATGAGCGGGACCCAACCTGCCACCGGGGAGCTGTTTTTT
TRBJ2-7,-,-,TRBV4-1,CASSHGAFDEQYF,TGCGCCAGCAGCCACGGAGCGTTTGACGAGCAGTACTTC
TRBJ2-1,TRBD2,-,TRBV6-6,CASSFSGPPYNEQFF,TGTGCCAGCAGTTTTAGCGGGCCCCCCTACAATGAGCAGTTCTTC
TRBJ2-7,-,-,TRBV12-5,CASGSGLDYEQYF,TGTGCTAGTGGTTCCGGACTGGACTACGAGCAGTACTTC
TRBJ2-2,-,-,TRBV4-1,CASSPRGNTGELFF,TGCGCCAGCAGCCCAAGGGGTAACACCGGGGAGCTGTTTTTT
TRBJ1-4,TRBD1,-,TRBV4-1,CASSQVVLGGREKLFF,TGCGCCAGCAGCCAAGTTGTTTTAGGGGGCCGAGAAAAACTGTTTTTT
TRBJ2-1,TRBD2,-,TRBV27,CASSLISGRVKNEQFF,TGTGCCAGCAGTTTGATTAGCGGGAGGGTCAAAAATGAGCAGTTCTTC
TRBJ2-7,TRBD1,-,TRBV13,CASSLAGTGGSYEQYF,TGTGCCAGCAGCTTAGCTGGGACAGGGGGATCCTACGAGCAGTACTTC
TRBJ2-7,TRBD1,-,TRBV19,CASSLRQGAGEQYF,TGTGCCAGTAGTTTGAGGCAGGGGGCAGGTGAGCAGTACTTC
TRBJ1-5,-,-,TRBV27,CASSPSTLEGQPQHF,TGTGCCAGCAGTCCGTCAACTTTGGAGGGACAGCCCCAGCATTTT
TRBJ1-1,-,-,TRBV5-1,CASARDWGSGLNTEAFF,TGCGCCAGCGCCCGTGACTGGGGCTCGGGCCTGAACACTGAAGCTTTCTTT
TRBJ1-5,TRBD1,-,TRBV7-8,CASSLLRGYSNQPQHF,TGTGCCAGCAGCCTACTCAGGGGGTATAGCAATCAGCCCCAGCATTTT
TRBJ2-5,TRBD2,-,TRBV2,CASSQTWTSLGETQYF,TGTGCCAGCAGTCAAACTTGGACTAGCCTAGGGGAGACCCAGTACTTC
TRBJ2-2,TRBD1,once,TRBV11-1,CASSLADRDTGELFF,TGTGCCAGCAGCTTAGCGGACAGGGACACCGGGGAGCTGTTTTTT
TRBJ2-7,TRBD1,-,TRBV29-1,CSVDSGQGAYEQYF,TGCAGCGTTGATTCCGGGCAGGGGGCGTACGAGCAGTACTTC
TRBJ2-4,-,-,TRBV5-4,CASSHPRGKNIQYF,TGTGCCAGCAGCCACCCAAGGGGTAAAAACATTCAGTACTTC
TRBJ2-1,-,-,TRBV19,CASSIRRGMGYEQFF,TGTGCCAGTAGTATAAGAAGGGGCATGGGCTATGAGCAGTTCTTC
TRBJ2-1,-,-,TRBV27,CASSFTGNSYNEQFF,TGTGCCAGCAGTTTCACAGGGAACTCCTACAATGAGCAGTTCTTC
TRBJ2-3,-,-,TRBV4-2,CASSQGLPGEDTQYF,TGTGCCAGCAGCCAAGGACTACCCGGTGAAGATACGCAGTATTTT
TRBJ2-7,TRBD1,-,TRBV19,CASSTRTGVSYEQYF,TGTGCCAGTAGTACCCGGACAGGGGTCTCCTACGAGCAGTACTTC
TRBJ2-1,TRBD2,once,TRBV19,CASVAGRSYNEQFF,TGTGCCAGTGTAGCGGGACGATCCTACAATGAGCAGTTCTTC
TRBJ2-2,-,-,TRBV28,CASSLRRGDTGELFF,TGTGCCAGCAGTTTACGCAGGGGCGACACCGGGGAGCTGTTTTTT
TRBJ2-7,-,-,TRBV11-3,CASSLRGEQYF,TGTGCCAGCAGCCTACGAGGAGAGCAGTACTTC
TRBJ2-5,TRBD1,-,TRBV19,CASSILGQGTETQYF,TGTGCCAGTAGTATACTGGGACAGGGTACAGAGACCCAGTACTTC
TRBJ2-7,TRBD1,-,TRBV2,CASSLPGTGYEQYF,TGTGCCAGCAGTCTTCCCGGGACAGGGTACGAGCAGTACTTC
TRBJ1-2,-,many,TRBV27,CASSLTGMSGYTF,TGTGCCAGCAGTTTAACAGGGATGTCGGGCTACACCTTC
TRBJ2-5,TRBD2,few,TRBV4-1,CASSQALAVHGETQYF,TGCGCCAGCAGCCAAGCCCTAGCGGTTCATGGGGAGACCCAGTACTTC
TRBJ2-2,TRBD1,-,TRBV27,CASSHRGTGNTGELFF,TGTGCCAGCAGTCATAGGGGGACAGGCAACACCGGGGAGCTGTTTTTT
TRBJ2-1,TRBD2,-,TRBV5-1,CASSPQLAGGFNEQFF,TGCGCCAGCAGCCCCCAACTAGCGGGAGGGTTTAATGAGCAGTTCTTC
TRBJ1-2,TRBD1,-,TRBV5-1,CASSTGTDYGYTF,TGCGCCAGCAGCACCGGGACAGACTATGGCTACACCTTC
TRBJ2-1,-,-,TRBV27,CASSLLMQGTVNEQFF,TGTGCCAGCAGTTTGCTGATGCAGGGTACTGTCAATGAGCAGTTCTTC
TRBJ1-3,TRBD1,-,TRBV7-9,CASSPGVVTGGRNTIYF,TGTGCCAGCAGCCCAGGGGTCGTGACAGGGGGTAGAAACACCATATATTTT
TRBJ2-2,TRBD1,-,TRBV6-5,CASGPYRGQGELFF,TGTGCCAGCGGACCTTACAGGGGGCAGGGGGAGCTGTTTTTT
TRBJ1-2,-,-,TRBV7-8,CASSFLTPASGSGYTF,TGTGCCAGCAGCTTCTTAACCCCCGCCTCAGGGTCTGGCTACACCTTC
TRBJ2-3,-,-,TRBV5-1,CASSIGTPTDTQYF,TGCGCCAGCAGCATCGGGACTCCCACAGATACGCAGTATTTT
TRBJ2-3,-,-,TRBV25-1,CASSEVGQSTDTQYF,TGTGCCAGCAGTGAGGTGGGGCAGAGCACAGATACGCAGTATTTT
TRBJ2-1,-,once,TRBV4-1,CASSQVGLGSRNEQFF,TGCGCCAGCAGCCAAGTTGGCCTAGGATCACGCAATGAGCAGTTCTTC
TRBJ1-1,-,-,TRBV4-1,CASSHFSGTYEAFF,TGCGCCAGCAGCCATTTTTCCGGGACTTATGAAGCTTTCTTT
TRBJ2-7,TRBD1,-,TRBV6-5,CASRTRDSAYEQYF,TGTGCCAGCAGAACCCGGGACAGCGCCTACGAGCAGTACTTC
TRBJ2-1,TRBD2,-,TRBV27,CASSSQLSGLAYEQFF,TGTGCCAGCAGTTCCCAATTATCCGGACTAGCATATGAGCAGTTCTTC